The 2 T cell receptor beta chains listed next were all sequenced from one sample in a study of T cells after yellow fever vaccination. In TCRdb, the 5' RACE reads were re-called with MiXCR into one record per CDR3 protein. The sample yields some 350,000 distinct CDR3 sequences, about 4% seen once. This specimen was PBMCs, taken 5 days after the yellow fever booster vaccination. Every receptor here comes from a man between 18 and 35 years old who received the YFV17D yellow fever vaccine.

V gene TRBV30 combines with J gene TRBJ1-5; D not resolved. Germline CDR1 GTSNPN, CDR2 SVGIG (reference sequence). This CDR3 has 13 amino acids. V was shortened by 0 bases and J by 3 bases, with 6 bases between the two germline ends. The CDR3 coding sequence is TGTGCCTGGAGTGTATTCGTCAATCAGCCCCAGCATTTT. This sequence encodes CAWSVFVNQPQHF.

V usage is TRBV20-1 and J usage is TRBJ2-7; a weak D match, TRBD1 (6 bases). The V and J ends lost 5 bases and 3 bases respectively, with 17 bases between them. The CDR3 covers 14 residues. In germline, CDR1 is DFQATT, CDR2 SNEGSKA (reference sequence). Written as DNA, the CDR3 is TGCAGTGCTGTCCACTTAAGGGGGTACTACGAGCAGTACGTC. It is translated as CSAVHLRGYYEQYV.